The table lists the clone carrying this T cell receptor beta chain with a few counts. The germline V gene has CDR1 SGHTA and CDR2 FQGNSA. Trimming shortened V by 4 bases and J by 8 bases, and 9 bases separated the two germline ends. The CDR3 contains 13 residues. The sample belongs to a study of cytomegalovirus exposure and HLA in healthy donors. Primers included in the PCR were 60 Vbeta and 13 Jbeta primers. Libraries were prepared by immunoSEQ multiplex PCR; TCRdb keeps only in-frame clonotypes and omits some of them. The table records 150,000 to 200,000 clones, about 80% of them present only once. The sequenced material came from PBMCs. The chain joins TRBV7-2 to TRBJ1-6; D is unresolved. The sequence derives from a woman in her forties in good health and CMV-seronegative. The CDR3 sequence: CASSSLGDSPLHF. The CDR3 nucleotides are TGTGCCAGCAGCTCACTCGGGGATTCACCCCTCCACTTT.